This T cell receptor beta chain was sequenced for a study of T-cell memory formation after mild COVID-19. This CDR3 is built from 17 residues. Unmatched junction bases numbered 9, after V lost 4 bases and J lost 0 bases. This clonotype was counted a few times. TCRdb used MiXCR to reprocess the 5' RACE reads, holding one entry per CDR3 protein. The sample has under 200,000 distinct CDR3 sequences, 10% to 15% seen once. This receptor was taken from a man between 18 and 35 years old who had mild COVID-19 (a few samples of this study predate the infection). Cell type and time point are not known. Sample: PBMCs or a T cell subset sorted from them (not recorded which). The rearrangement joins TRBV23-1 to TRBJ1-5; 7 bases align to TRBD1. TRBV23-1 is identified as an open reading frame with a role that is uncertain. CDR3 sequence: CASSLWGQMYSNQPQHF. CDR3 DNA: TGCGCCAGCAGTCTCTGGGGACAGATGTATAGCAATCAGCCCCAGCATTTT.